This passage covers 22 T cell receptor beta chains from one sample sequenced in a study of cytomegalovirus exposure and HLA in healthy donors. The PCR ran on 60 Vbeta and 13 Jbeta primers. TCRdb keeps only in-frame clones here, not all; method: immunoSEQ multiplex PCR. The table lists roughly 72,000 clones, 60% to 85% of them singletons. Sequencing input: PBMCs. These receptors were collected from a middle-aged woman in good health and CMV-seropositive.

In this sample, this clone turned up once. The chain links TRBV2 to TRBJ1-1; 8 bases agree with TRBD1. This CDR3 has 16 residues. Looked up from germline, CDR1 is SNHLY and CDR2 is FYNNEI. V was clipped by 0 bases and J by 0 bases; unmatched bases: 3. The CDR3 here is CASSEAQGAVNTEAFF. The DNA for the CDR3 is TGTGCCAGCAGTGAAGCCCAGGGGGCGGTGAACACTGAAGCTTTCTTT. Full variable domain (missing parts from reference TRBV2 and TRBJ1-1): EPEVTQTPSHQVTQMGQEVILRCVPISNHLYFYWYRQILGQKVEFLVSFYNNEISEKSEIFDDQFSVERPDGSNFTLKIRSTKLEDSAMYFCASSEAQGAVNTEAFFGQGTRLTVV.

This chain uses TRBV4-1 with TRBJ1-2; perhaps TRBD1 as D (6 bases). Germline assignment: CDR1 MGHRA and CDR2 YSYEKL. The CDR3 runs to 14 residues. Trimming removed 2 bases from V and 0 bases from J, with 7 bases in between. The CDR3 DNA is TGCGCCAGCAGCCAAACAGGGACTAACTATGGCTACACCTTC. Protein: CASSQTGTNYGYTF.

The V and J genes are TRBV6-6 and TRBJ1-4; possible D gene TRBD1, 5 bases. CDR1 and CDR2 (germline): MNHNY, SVGAGI (reference sequence). Trimming cost V 2 bases and J 10 bases, with 14 bases left between them. The CDR3 is made up of 14 amino acids. The CDR3 loop is CASSYNQGVVKLFF. CDR3 nucleotide sequence: TGTGCCAGCAGTTACAATCAAGGGGTGGTAAAACTGTTTTTT.

Here the CDR3 DNA reads TGTGCCAGCAGCGTAGGCACTAGCGGGGGTCTCTGGCAGTTCTTC. The encoded protein is CASSVGTSGGLWQFF. This chain connects TRBV9 to TRBJ2-1; TRBD2 aligns across 11 bases. Trimming at V came to 0 bases and at J to 12 bases, leaving 8 bases not matched to a gene. CDR1 and CDR2 (germline): SGDLS, YYNGEE. This CDR3 region has 15 residues. Looking up the rest from reference TRBV9 and TRBJ2-1 gives the full variable domain: DSGVTQTPKHLITATGQRVTLRCSPRSGDLSVYWYQQSLDQGLQFLIQYYNGEERAKGNILERFSAQQFPDLHSELNLSSLELGDSALYFCASSVGTSGGLWQFFGPGTRLTVL.

This chain joins TRBV5-4 and TRBJ2-7, with unresolved D. The V end was cut by 3 bases, the J end by 2 bases, with 15 bases between. CDR1 is SGHNT, CDR2 YYREEE, per germline (reference sequence). The CDR3 is 15 amino acids. The CDR3 here is CASSSMGSATYEQYF. In nucleotides, the CDR3 is TGTGCCAGCAGCTCGATGGGCTCAGCCACCTACGAGCAGTACTTC.

J is TRBJ2-3 and V is TRBV15; D perhaps matches TRBD2 (6 bases). The germline V gene has CDR1 LNHNV and CDR2 YYDKDF (reference sequence). V was trimmed by 8 bases and J by 1 base, leaving 13 bases between them. The CDR3 extends over 14 amino acids. CDR3 DNA sequence: TGTGCCACCTCGCAAACGGGGGGCACAGATACGCAGTATTTT. Translation gives CATSQTGGTDTQYF.

The V gene is TRBV7-3, the J gene TRBJ2-7; 8 bases line up with TRBD1. This CDR3 is built from 13 residues. Germline CDR1 is SGHTA and CDR2 is FQGTGA. The ends lost 5 bases at V and 3 bases at J; junction bases unmatched: 3. CDR3 nucleotide sequence: TGTGCCAGCAGCGCGGGGACAGGCTACGAGCAGTACTTC. This gives the protein CASSAGTGYEQYF.

The chain uses TRBV29-1 and TRBJ2-7; D gene ambiguous. This CDR3 spans 13 amino acids. V was shortened by 6 bases and J by 6 bases, with 18 bases between the two germline ends. CDR1 and CDR2 from the germline V gene are SQVTM and ANQGSEA. CDR3 amino acids: CSVLIQFLPEQYF. The CDR3 DNA sequence: TGCAGCGTCCTAATCCAATTTCTACCCGAGCAGTACTTC.

The genes are TRBV6-1 and TRBJ1-5; D unresolved. This CDR3 spans 13 amino acids. V was shortened by 6 bases and J by 5 bases, with 11 bases between the two germline ends. Germline CDR1 and CDR2: MNHNS and SASEGT. CDR3 residues: CASSSQTDQPQHF. As DNA, the CDR3 is TGTGCCAGCAGCTCCCAAACGGATCAGCCCCAGCATTTT.

The rearrangement links TRBV5-1 to TRBJ2-1; 8 bases align to TRBD2. Germline CDR1 SGHRS, CDR2 YFSETQ. V was clipped by 0 bases and J by 7 bases; unmatched bases: 6. The CDR3 has 15 amino acids. The CDR3 nucleotides read TGCGCCAGCAGCTTGGCTCTAGCGGGCGCGAATGAGCAGTTCTTC. Its translation: CASSLALAGANEQFF.

This sequence joins TRBV30 and TRBJ2-7; D might be TRBD1 (6 bases). V shed 4 bases and J shed 4 bases, with 11 bases lying between them. CDR3 length: 12 amino acids. CDR1 GTSNPN and CDR2 SVGIG come from the germline V gene (reference sequence). The CDR3 region is CAWKGTRYEQYF. The DNA of the CDR3 is TGTGCCTGGAAAGGGACACGGTACGAGCAGTACTTC.

V gene TRBV5-4 combines with J gene TRBJ1-1, with 9 bases that match TRBD1. The trim removed 2 bases at V and 3 bases at J, leaving 5 bases unmatched. The CDR3 spans 15 residues. Looked up from germline, CDR1 is SGHNT and CDR2 is YYREEE (reference sequence). The CDR3 DNA follows: TGTGCCAGCAGCTTTTACAGGGGGCAGGACACTGAAGCTTTCTTT. This gives the protein CASSFYRGQDTEAFF.

J is TRBJ2-3 and V is TRBV18; a weak D match, TRBD1 (6 bases). The CDR3 runs 16 residues. Germline V gene lookup returns CDR1 KGHSH and CDR2 LQKENI. Between the trimmed V and J ends, which lost 5 bases and 3 bases, there was a span of 18 bases. The CDR3 nucleotides read TGTGCCAGCTCAACGGGTAAACAGGGCCTGACAGATACGCAGTATTTT. Protein product: CASSTGKQGLTDTQYF.

This CDR3 is CASSQDRAGTSGHHNEQFF. The CDR3 region has the DNA TGTGCCAGCAGCCAAGATCGAGCGGGGACTAGCGGGCATCACAATGAGCAGTTCTTC. The chain is built from TRBV14 and TRBJ2-1; 12 nucleotides agree with TRBD2. Trimming removed 0 bases from V and 5 bases from J; junction bases left unmatched: 11. The CDR3 runs to 19 residues. Germline CDR1 reads SGHDN; CDR2 reads FVKESK. The full variable domain, completed using reference TRBV14 and TRBJ2-1, is EAGVTQFPSHSVIEKGQTVTLRCDPISGHDNLYWYRRVMGKEIKFLLHFVKESKQDESGMPNNRFLAERTGGTYSTLKVQPAELEDSGVYFCASSQDRAGTSGHHNEQFFGPGTRLTVL.

J is TRBJ2-4 and V is TRBV5-6; 11 bases are a match to TRBD1. The J segment lost 6 bases and the V segment lost 2 bases, leaving 10 bases of the junction unmatched. From germline, CDR1 is SGHDT and CDR2 YYEEEE. This CDR3 is built from 17 residues. DNA of the CDR3: TGTGCCAGCAGCTTTGGGCGACCCGGACAGGGGGCAAACATTCAGTACTTC. It translates to CASSFGRPGQGANIQYF.

The gene calls are TRBV5-1 and TRBJ1-1, with D unclear. The germline CDR1 and CDR2 sequences are SGHRS and YFSETQ. The CDR3 extends over 14 amino acids. V shed 1 base and J shed 7 bases, with 14 bases lying between them. The DNA for the CDR3 is TGCGCCAGCAGCTTGCGGGAAGGGATGGGTGAAGCTTTCTTT. Encoded protein: CASSLREGMGEAFF.

This rearrangement joins TRBV7-6 to TRBJ2-1; 8 nucleotides agree with TRBD2. The CDR3 has 16 residues. The ends lost 5 bases at V and 4 bases at J; junction bases unmatched: 10. CDR1 is SGHVS and CDR2 is FNYEAQ in the germline V gene. Here the CDR3 DNA reads TGTGCCAGCAGCCCCCAGCCGGGGGGGCTTTACAATGAGCAGTTCTTC. Its translation: CASSPQPGGLYNEQFF.

The chain has TRBV5-1 and TRBJ2-3; possibly TRBD2 for D (5 bases). Germline CDR1 reads SGHRS; CDR2 reads YFSETQ. The CDR3 has 17 residues. Trimming left V 4 bases short and J 3 bases short, with 21 bases between. The CDR3 nucleotides are TGCGCCAGCAGCCCAAATGGGGTGGGAGCGACGACAGATACGCAGTATTTT. Residues: CASSPNGVGATTDTQYF.

By sample share, this clone is large. The chain recombines TRBV2 with TRBJ2-3; D possibly corresponds to TRBD2 (7 bases). This CDR3 comprises 14 residues. CDR1 is SNHLY and CDR2 is FYNNEI in the germline V gene. Trimming removed 6 bases from V and 5 bases from J, with 15 bases in between. The CDR3 sequence: CASSTSGGGDTQYF. CDR3 nucleotide sequence: TGTGCCAGCAGCACATCGGGGGGCGGAGATACGCAGTATTTT.

The chain recombines TRBV30 with TRBJ2-7, with 10 bases lining up with TRBD2. Germline V gene sequence: CDR1 GTSNPN, CDR2 SVGIG (reference sequence). The V gene end was trimmed by 0 bases and the J gene end by 7 bases; junction bases not matched to a gene: 15. This CDR3 region has 17 residues. The CDR3 loop reads CAWSVDRTSGGLREQYF. The CDR3 coding sequence is TGTGCCTGGAGTGTCGATAGGACTAGCGGAGGTCTGAGGGAGCAGTACTTC.

The chain has TRBV27 and TRBJ1-5, with TRBD1 matching 10 bases. Germline V lookup: CDR1 MNHEY, CDR2 SMNVEV (reference sequence). This CDR3 contains 18 residues. V lost 3 bases to trimming and J lost 1 base; unmatched junction nucleotides: 9. The CDR3 DNA follows: TGTGCCAGCAGTTTGTTCGGGACAGGGGTGGAAAGCAATCAGCCCCAGCATTTT. This sequence encodes CASSLFGTGVESNQPQHF.

This clone is a singleton in its sample. This rearrangement joins TRBV5-1 to TRBJ1-2; D perhaps matches TRBD1 (5 bases). The germline V and J ends were trimmed by 2 bases and 8 bases, with 22 bases remaining between them. The germline gives CDR1 SGHRS, CDR2 YFSETQ. The CDR3 covers 16 residues. The CDR3 sequence: CASSFYEAPQGYGYTF. The CDR3 coding sequence is TGCGCCAGCAGCTTTTACGAGGCCCCTCAGGGCTACGGCTACACCTTC.